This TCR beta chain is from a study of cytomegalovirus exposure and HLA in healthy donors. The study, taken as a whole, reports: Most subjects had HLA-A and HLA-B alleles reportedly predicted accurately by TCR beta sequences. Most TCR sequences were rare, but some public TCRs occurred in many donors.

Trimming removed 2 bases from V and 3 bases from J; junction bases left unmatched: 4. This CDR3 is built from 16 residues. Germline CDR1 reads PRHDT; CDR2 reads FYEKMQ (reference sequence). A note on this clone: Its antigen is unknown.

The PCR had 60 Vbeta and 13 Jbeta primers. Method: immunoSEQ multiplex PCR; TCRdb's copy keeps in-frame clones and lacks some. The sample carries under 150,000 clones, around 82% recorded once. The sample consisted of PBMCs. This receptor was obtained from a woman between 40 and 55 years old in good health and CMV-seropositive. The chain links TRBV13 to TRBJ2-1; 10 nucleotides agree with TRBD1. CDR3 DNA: TGTGCCAGCAGCTTATATGGGACAGGGGACTACAATGAGCAGTTCTTC. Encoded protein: CASSLYGTGDYNEQFF.